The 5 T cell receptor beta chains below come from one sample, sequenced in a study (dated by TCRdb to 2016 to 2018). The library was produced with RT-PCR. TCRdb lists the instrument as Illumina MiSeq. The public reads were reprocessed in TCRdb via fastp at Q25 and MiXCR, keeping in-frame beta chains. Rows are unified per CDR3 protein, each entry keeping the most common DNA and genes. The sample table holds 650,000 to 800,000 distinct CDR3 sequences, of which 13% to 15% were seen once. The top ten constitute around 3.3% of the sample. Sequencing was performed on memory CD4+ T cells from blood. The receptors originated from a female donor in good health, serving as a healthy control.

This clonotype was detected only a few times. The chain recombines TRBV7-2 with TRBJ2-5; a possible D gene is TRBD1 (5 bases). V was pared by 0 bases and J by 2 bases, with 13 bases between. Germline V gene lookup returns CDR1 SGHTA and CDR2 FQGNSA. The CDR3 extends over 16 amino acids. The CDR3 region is CASSLAPTAVQETQYF. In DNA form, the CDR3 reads TGTGCCAGCAGCTTAGCGCCGACAGCAGTGCAAGAGACCCAGTACTTC.

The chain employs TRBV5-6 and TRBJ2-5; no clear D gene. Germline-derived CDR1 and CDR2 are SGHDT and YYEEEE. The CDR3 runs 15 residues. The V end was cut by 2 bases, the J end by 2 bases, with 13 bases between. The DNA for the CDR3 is TGTGCCAGCAGCTTACGTGTCATCGGGCAAGAGACCCAGTACTTC. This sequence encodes CASSLRVIGQETQYF.

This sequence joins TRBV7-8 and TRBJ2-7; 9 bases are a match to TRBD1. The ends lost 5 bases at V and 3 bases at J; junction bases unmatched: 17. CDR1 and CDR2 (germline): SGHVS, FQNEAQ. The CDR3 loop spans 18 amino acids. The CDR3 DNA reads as TGTGCCAGCAGCCCACCGATTAGAGGGACAGGGATAATCTACGAGCAGTACTTC. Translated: CASSPPIRGTGIIYEQYF.

DNA of the CDR3: TGTGCCAGCATGGATAGCGGGAGGTTTTATGGTGAGCAGTTCTTC. It translates to CASMDSGRFYGEQFF. The V call is TRBV12-3 or TRBV12-4, the J call TRBJ2-1; 10 positions agree with TRBD2. With V trimmed by 7 bases and J by 9 bases, 12 bases remained unmatched. CDR3 length equals 15 residues.

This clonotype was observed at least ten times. The CDR3, as DNA: TGCAGTGCCCGGAAGTGGCGGACTAGCGGGTCGTACAATGAGCAGTTCTTC. Translation gives CSARKWRTSGSYNEQFF. The chain couples TRBV20-1 to TRBJ2-1; 11 nucleotides align to TRBD2. V lost 6 bases to trimming and J lost 4 bases; unmatched junction nucleotides: 14. The CDR3 runs 17 residues. Germline CDR1 is DFQATT and CDR2 is SNEGSKA (reference sequence).